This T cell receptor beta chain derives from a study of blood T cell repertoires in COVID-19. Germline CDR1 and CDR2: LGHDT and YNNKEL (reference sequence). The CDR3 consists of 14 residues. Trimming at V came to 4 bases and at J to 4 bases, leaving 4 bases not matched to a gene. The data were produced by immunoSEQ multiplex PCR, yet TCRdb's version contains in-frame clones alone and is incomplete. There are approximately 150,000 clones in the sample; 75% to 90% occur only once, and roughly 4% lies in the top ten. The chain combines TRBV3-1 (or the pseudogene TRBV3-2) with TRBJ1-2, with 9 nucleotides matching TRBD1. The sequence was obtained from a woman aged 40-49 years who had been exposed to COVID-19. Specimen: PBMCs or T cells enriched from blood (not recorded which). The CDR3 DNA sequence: TGTGCCAGCAGCCCAGGGGACAGGGCCTATGGCTACACCTTC. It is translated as CASSPGDRAYGYTF.